This T cell receptor beta chain was observed in a study of T cell changes during pregnancy in multiple sclerosis. Germline values: CDR1 GTSNPN, CDR2 SVGIG (reference sequence). V was cut by 7 bases and J by 2 bases, with 13 bases left in between. This CDR3 is built from 13 residues. Generated by immunoSEQ multiplex PCR, the TCRdb table keeps only in-frame clones and is missing some. Of tens of thousands of clones listed, nearly 95% are singletons. The sequence was collected from a female donor with multiple sclerosis, enrolled in a pregnancy study. This specimen was peripheral blood, taken in the third trimester of pregnancy. This chain joins TRBV30 and TRBJ2-3; no clear D. The CDR3 region is CASVVSLTDTQYF. CDR3 nucleotides: TGTGCCTCGGTCGTGTCACTCACAGATACGCAGTATTTT.